These 19 T cell receptor beta chains share one sample of origin, sequenced in a study of PD-1 blockade in classical Hodgkin lymphoma. Using immunoSEQ multiplex PCR, the repertoire was profiled, and TCRdb retains in-frame clones only, with some absent. The repertoire has about 11,000 clones, 74% of them found once; the top ten carry 2.5% to 4%. Time point denoted: cycle 4 day 1 (C4D1), after five to seven weeks of nivolumab. There was relapse after autologous stem cell transplantation in every patient, and there was variation in brentuximab vedotin exposure. Purification of CD4+ T cells from thawed PBMCs was performed via magnetic negative selection. Here the sequenced sample was CD4+ T cells from blood, taken before the fourth cycle of nivolumab. These receptors all stem from a human donor with classical Hodgkin lymphoma.

The chain joins TRBV2 to TRBJ2-5, with 8 bases lining up with TRBD1. The trim removed 3 bases at V and 5 bases at J, leaving 11 bases unmatched. CDR3 length: 16 amino acids. In germline, CDR1 is SNHLY, CDR2 FYNNEI. The chain's CDR3 is CASSEQGAGGMETQYF. Written as DNA, the CDR3 is TGTGCCAGCAGTGAGCAGGGGGCTGGAGGGATGGAGACCCAGTACTTC.

The chain uses TRBV28 and TRBJ2-4; D is possibly TRBD2 (6 bases). Germline CDR1 and CDR2: MDHEN and SYDVKM. The CDR3 runs to 16 residues. V was shortened by 5 bases and J by 0 bases, with 14 bases between the two germline ends. The CDR3 DNA reads TGTGCCAGCAGTACCCTGGGAGCGGGAGCCAAAAACATTCAGTACTTC. It is translated as CASSTLGAGAKNIQYF.

V usage is TRBV7-4 and J usage is TRBJ2-7; perhaps TRBD2 as D (5 bases). The CDR3 loop spans 13 amino acids. Germline V gives CDR1 SGHVT, CDR2 SQSDAQ. V shed 4 bases and J shed 5 bases, with 12 bases lying between them. This CDR3 is CASSSPRRDEQYF. CDR3 coding DNA: TGTGCCAGCAGCTCCCCGAGGCGGGACGAGCAGTACTTC.

The rearrangement uses TRBV2 and TRBJ2-6, with D perhaps matching TRBD1 (6 bases). From germline, CDR1 is SNHLY and CDR2 FYNNEI. Trimming removed 6 bases at V and 0 bases at J, with 15 bases between. The CDR3 loop spans 17 amino acids. The CDR3 coding sequence is TGTGCCAGCAGCCGACGGCAGGGACACTCTGGGGCCAACGTCCTGACTTTC. The encoded protein is CASSRRQGHSGANVLTF.

This clone has only a few counts. This chain links TRBV5-1 with TRBJ1-1, with a possible D match to TRBD1 (5 bases). Trimming stripped 1 base from V and 0 bases from J, with 16 bases between. Looked up from germline, CDR1 is SGHRS and CDR2 is YFSETQ. CDR3 length: 17 amino acids. The CDR3 coding sequence is TGCGCCAGCAGCTTGCCAGGGAGTGGTGGCATGAACACTGAAGCTTTCTTT. As protein: CASSLPGSGGMNTEAFF.

The chain is built from TRBV7-9 and TRBJ2-7, with 7 positions matching TRBD2. CDR3 length: 15 amino acids. Germline CDR1 and CDR2: SEHNR and FQNEAQ (reference sequence). The J segment lost 0 bases and the V segment lost 7 bases, leaving 9 bases of the junction unmatched. DNA of the CDR3: TGTGCCAGCACTCGCAGCGGCGGGAGCTCCTACGAGCAGTACTTC. Its translation: CASTRSGGSSYEQYF.

The chain couples TRBV13 to TRBJ1-2; D perhaps matches TRBD1 (6 bases). Trimming stripped 4 bases from V and 4 bases from J, with 10 bases between. The CDR3 has 13 residues. Germline CDR1 is PRHDT and CDR2 is FYEKMQ (reference sequence). The CDR3 sequence is CASSWGQSYGYTF. In DNA form, the CDR3 reads TGTGCCAGCAGCTGGGGACAAAGCTATGGCTACACCTTC.

The rearrangement links TRBV28 to TRBJ2-5; 10 nucleotides agree with TRBD2. The closer fit of TRBJ2-7 to the DNA end suggests the J call may be wrong. The germline V gene has CDR1 MDHEN and CDR2 SYDVKM. This CDR3 spans 13 amino acids. CDR3 bases: TGTGCCAGTTTAGCGGGAGGCACCTACGAGCAGTACTTC. It specifies CASLAGGTYEQYF.

Concerning this clone itself: One end of the junction varies from germline; a read error may be responsible. The chain employs TRBV18 and TRBJ2-5; D is ambiguous. This CDR3 has 14 residues. Germline V gives CDR1 KGHSH, CDR2 LQKENI. CDR3 nucleotide sequence: TGTGCCAGCTCACCCCAATACCCCCAAGGGACCCAGTACTTC. The encoded protein is CASSPQYPQGTQYF.

The V call is TRBV10-3, the J call TRBJ2-6, with D perhaps TRBD1 or TRBD2 (5 bases each). Trimming removed 4 bases at V and 0 bases at J, with 10 bases between. The CDR3 has 16 residues. In germline, CDR1 is ENHRY, CDR2 SYGVKD. Here the CDR3 DNA reads TGTGCCATCAGTGGGGGACGTGGCTCTGGGGCCAACGTCCTGACTTTC. It yields the protein CAISGGRGSGANVLTF.

This clone was recorded a few times. The chain carries TRBV18 and TRBJ1-6; a possible D gene is TRBD1 (6 bases). The CDR3 sequence is 15 residues long. Trimming left V 6 bases short and J 10 bases short, with 19 bases between. Germline loops: CDR1 KGHSH, CDR2 LQKENI. The CDR3 loop reads CASSEREAQGSPLHF. The DNA for the CDR3 is TGTGCCAGCTCGGAGAGGGAGGCCCAGGGGTCACCCCTCCACTTT.

The chain employs TRBV19 and TRBJ2-3; D is ambiguous. Trimming removed 8 bases from V and 0 bases from J, with 18 bases in between. Germline V gene data show CDR1 as LNHDA and CDR2 as SQIVND (reference sequence). The CDR3 loop spans 16 amino acids. CDR3 in amino acids: CASSSRFEGSTDTQYF. The CDR3 DNA is TGTGCCAGTTCTTCTCGCTTCGAAGGGAGCACAGATACGCAGTATTTT.

This clone was counted a single time. The rearrangement uses TRBV11-3 and TRBJ2-2; D remains ambiguous. The V end was cut by 1 base, the J end by 6 bases, with 6 bases between. From germline, CDR1 is SGHNT and CDR2 YENEEA. The CDR3 runs to 13 residues. The CDR3 spells CASSLVLAGELFF. The CDR3 nucleotides read TGTGCCAGCAGCTTAGTCCTGGCCGGGGAGCTGTTTTTT.

The CDR3 spells CASSGGTNYGYTF. In DNA, the CDR3 is TGTGCCAGCAGCGGGGGTACTAACTATGGCTACACCTTC. The genes are TRBV28 and TRBJ1-2, with D perhaps TRBD1 (5 bases). The V gene lost 6 bases and the J gene lost 0 bases, with 8 bases spanning the gap. The germline V gene encodes CDR1 MDHEN and CDR2 SYDVKM. CDR3 length: 13 amino acids.

The chain links TRBV29-1 to TRBJ1-1; D is perhaps TRBD1 (5 bases). From germline, CDR1 is SQVTM and CDR2 ANQGSEA. CDR3 size: 13 residues. With 4 bases removed from V and 4 bases from J, the gap between germline ends came to 13 bases. The CDR3 sequence is CSVGGRDSTEAFF. The DNA for the CDR3 is TGCAGCGTTGGAGGCAGGGATAGCACTGAAGCTTTCTTT.

This clone appeared once. The DNA for the CDR3 is TGTGCCAGCAGTGAACGGAGGGGGATTGCAACTAATGAAAAACTGTTTTTT. Translation gives CASSERRGIATNEKLFF. This sequence joins TRBV25-1 and TRBJ1-4, with D perhaps TRBD1 (6 bases). Trimming took 2 bases from V and 0 from J, leaving 13 bases between them. The CDR3 is 17 residues long. Germline V CDR1 and CDR2: MGHDK, SYGVNS.

This rearrangement joins TRBV28 to TRBJ2-7; D gene unclear. The V gene lost 6 bases and the J gene lost 1 base, with 10 bases spanning the gap. This CDR3 spans 13 amino acids. Per the germline V gene, CDR1 is MDHEN and CDR2 is SYDVKM. The CDR3 DNA follows: TGTGCCAGCAGGAGACCGTCTTCCTACGAGCAGTACTTC. Its translation: CASRRPSSYEQYF.

J is TRBJ1-3 and V is TRBV28, with D possibly being TRBD1 (5 bases). Germline V gives CDR1 MDHEN, CDR2 SYDVKM. The CDR3 sequence is 14 residues long. V gave up 3 bases and J gave up 3 bases, with 9 bases separating them. CDR3 nucleotides: TGTGCCAGCAGTTTTGGGGGGGATGGAAACACCATATATTTT. Amino acids: CASSFGGDGNTIYF.

This clone was counted a single time. The rearrangement links TRBV19 to TRBJ1-2; D unclear. Germline CDR1 LNHDA, CDR2 SQIVND (reference sequence). V gave up 3 bases and J gave up 2 bases, with 10 bases separating them. This CDR3 has 14 amino acids. CDR3 sequence: CASSIGLSNYGYTF. The CDR3 DNA follows: TGTGCCAGTAGTATTGGGCTCTCCAACTATGGCTACACCTTC.